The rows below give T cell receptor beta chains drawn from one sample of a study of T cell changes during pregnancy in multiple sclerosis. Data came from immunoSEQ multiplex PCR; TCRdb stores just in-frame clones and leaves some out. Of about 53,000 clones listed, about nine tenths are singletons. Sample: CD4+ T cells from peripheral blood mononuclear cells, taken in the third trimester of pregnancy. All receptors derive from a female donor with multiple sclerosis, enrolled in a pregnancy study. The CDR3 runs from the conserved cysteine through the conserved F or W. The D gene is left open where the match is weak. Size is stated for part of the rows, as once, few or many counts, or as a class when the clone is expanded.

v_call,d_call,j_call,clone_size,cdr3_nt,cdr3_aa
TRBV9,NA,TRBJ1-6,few,TGTGCCAGCAGCGTAGCTCAGGTTAATTCACCCCTCCACTTT,CASSVAQVNSPLHF
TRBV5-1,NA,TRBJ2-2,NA,TGCGCCAGCAGCGGAGCCGGGACACCGAACACCGGGGAGCTGTTTTTT,CASSGAGTPNTGELFF
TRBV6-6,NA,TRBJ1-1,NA,TGTGCCAGCAGAACCCCAGGGGACACTGAAGCTTTCTTT,CASRTPGDTEAFF
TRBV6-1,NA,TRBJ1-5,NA,TGTGCCAGCAGTGTAATCAATCAGCCCCAGCATTTT,CASSVINQPQHF
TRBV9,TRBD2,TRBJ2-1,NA,TGTGCCAGCAGCGGGACTAGCGGGGGGGGCTTAAGGAATGAGCAGTTCTTC,CASSGTSGGGLRNEQFF
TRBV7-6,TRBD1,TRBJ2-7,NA,TGTGCCAGCAGCTCAGGGACAGGGTCCTACGAGCAGTACTTC,CASSSGTGSYEQYF
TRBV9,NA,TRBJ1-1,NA,TGTGCCAGCAGCGTTAATACCCGCAGTGAAGCTTTCTTT,CASSVNTRSEAFF
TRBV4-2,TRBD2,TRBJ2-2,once,TGTGCCAGCAGCCAAGAACTAGCGGGGGGAGGGACCGGGGAGCTGTTTTTT,CASSQELAGGGTGELFF
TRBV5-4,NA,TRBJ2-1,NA,TGTGCCAGCAGCGGAACAGGGACCAATGAGCAGTTCTTC,CASSGTGTNEQFF
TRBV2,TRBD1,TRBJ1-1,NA,TGTGCCAGCAGAGCCGGGTGGACAGGGGGCACTGAAGCTTTCTTT,CASRAGWTGGTEAFF
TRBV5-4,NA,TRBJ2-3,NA,TGTGCCAGCAGCCCGCAAGGGACAAGCACAGATACGCAGTATTTT,CASSPQGTSTDTQYF
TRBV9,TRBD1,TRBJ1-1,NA,TGTGCCAGCAGCGTAGCTACTGGACAGGTCTTGAACACTGAAGCTTTCTTT,CASSVATGQVLNTEAFF
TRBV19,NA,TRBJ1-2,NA,TGTGCCAGTAGTATTGCGGGCTATGGCTACACCTTC,CASSIAGYGYTF
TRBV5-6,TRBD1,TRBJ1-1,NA,TGTGCCAGCAGCTTTAGGGGACAGGGGGTGACTGAAGCTTTCTTT,CASSFRGQGVTEAFF
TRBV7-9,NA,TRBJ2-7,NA,TGTGCCAGCCTGGTCCAGGGGAAAGAGCAGTACTTC,CASLVQGKEQYF
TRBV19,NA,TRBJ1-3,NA,TGTGCCAGTAGTATGAACCCAGGACAGATCTCTGGAAACACCATATATTTT,CASSMNPGQISGNTIYF
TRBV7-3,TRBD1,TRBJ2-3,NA,TGTGCCAGCAGCGAACAGGGGGAGACGCAGTATTTT,CASSEQGETQYF
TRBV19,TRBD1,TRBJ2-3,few,TGTGCCAGTAGTCAAAGACCGGGACAGGGAATGGATACGCAGTATTTT,CASSQRPGQGMDTQYF
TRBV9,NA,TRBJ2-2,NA,TGTGCCAGCAGCTCGGGGGGCAGTAACACCGGGGAGCTGTTTTTT,CASSSGGSNTGELFF
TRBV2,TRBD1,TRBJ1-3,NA,TGTGCCAGCAGTCTGGACAGGACTGGAAACACCATATATTTT,CASSLDRTGNTIYF